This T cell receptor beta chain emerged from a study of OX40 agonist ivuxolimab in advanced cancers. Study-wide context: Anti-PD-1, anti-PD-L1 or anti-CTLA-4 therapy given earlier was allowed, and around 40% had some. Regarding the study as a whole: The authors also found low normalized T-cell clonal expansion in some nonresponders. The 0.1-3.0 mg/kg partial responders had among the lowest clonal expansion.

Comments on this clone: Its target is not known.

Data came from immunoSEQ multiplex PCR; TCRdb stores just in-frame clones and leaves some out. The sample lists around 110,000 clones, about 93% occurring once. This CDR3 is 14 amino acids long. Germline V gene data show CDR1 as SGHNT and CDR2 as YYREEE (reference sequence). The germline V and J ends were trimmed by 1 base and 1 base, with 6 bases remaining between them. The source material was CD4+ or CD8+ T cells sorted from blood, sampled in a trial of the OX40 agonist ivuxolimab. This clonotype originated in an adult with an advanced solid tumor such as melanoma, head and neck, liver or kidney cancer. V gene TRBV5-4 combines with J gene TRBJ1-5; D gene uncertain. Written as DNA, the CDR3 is TGTGCCAGCAGCTTGCCGGGAAGCAATCAGCCCCAGCATTTT. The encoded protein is CASSLPGSNQPQHF.